A selection of T cell receptor beta chains follows, all from one sample in a study of T cell repertoires in cytomegalovirus infection. TCRdb called the reads again in MiXCR, with one record for every CDR3 protein. The data hold 490,000 or so distinct CDR3 sequences, with roughly 10% observed a single time. The sequencing input was PBMCs. The receptors derive from a human donor in good health (CMV status not recorded). Some clones in this sample may be carry-over from other donors' samples. Each CDR3 is given without its conserved first and last residue. Each record gives: V gene, clone size, J gene, CDR3 protein. Not all rows give a size; the values are once, few, many and, for expanded clones, a class.

V: TRBV6-5
size: many
J: TRBJ1-2
CDR3: ASSYSGQNGYT

V: TRBV7-9
size: many
J: TRBJ2-4
CDR3: ASSQRQGEAKNIQY

V: TRBV11-3
size: many
J: TRBJ2-5
CDR3: ASSPGQLLQETQY

V: TRBV9
size: few
J: TRBJ2-1
CDR3: ASSVEKFPVNEQF

V: TRBV5-1
size: -
J: TRBJ1-5
CDR3: ASSLDREGQPQH

V: TRBV15
size: -
J: TRBJ2-5
CDR3: ATSYRSETQY

V: TRBV25-1
size: -
J: TRBJ1-2
CDR3: ASSESGRGDGYT

V: TRBV4-1
size: few
J: TRBJ2-1
CDR3: ASSQDHSYNEQF

V: TRBV5-6
size: many
J: TRBJ1-3
CDR3: ASSLRFPPSSGNTIY

V: TRBV28
size: -
J: TRBJ2-2
CDR3: ASSFWLNTGELF

V: TRBV10-3
size: many
J: TRBJ2-1
CDR3: AISGGTSGISGTYNEQF

V: TRBV10-3
size: -
J: TRBJ2-1
CDR3: AISGQTNEQF

V: TRBV28
size: many
J: TRBJ2-1
CDR3: GASGTSGRAGSNEQF

V: TRBV6-6
size: few
J: TRBJ1-6
CDR3: ASSTGAEPLH

V: TRBV4-2
size: few
J: TRBJ1-5
CDR3: ASSQDWGGVGNQPQH

V: TRBV10-3
size: many
J: TRBJ2-7
CDR3: AISGPTQDPGLLSYEQY

V: TRBV7-2
size: many
J: TRBJ1-1
CDR3: ASSPRTGTNTEAF

V: TRBV7-2
size: many
J: TRBJ1-5
CDR3: ASSSLSQPQH

V: TRBV19
size: many
J: TRBJ1-5
CDR3: ASSVQGGPQH

V: TRBV7-2
size: many
J: TRBJ1-2
CDR3: ATVRDTSGYGYT

V: TRBV12-3/TRBV12-4
size: few
J: TRBJ2-4
CDR3: ASSLTGRGKNIQY

V: TRBV7-8
size: many
J: TRBJ2-7
CDR3: ASSDDREYEQY

V: TRBV2
size: -
J: TRBJ2-5
CDR3: ASSEATYQETQY

V: TRBV7-6
size: many
J: TRBJ1-5
CDR3: ASSDLTGTVDSNQPQH

V: TRBV20-1
size: -
J: TRBJ1-2
CDR3: SARDLQGVDVGYT

V: TRBV7-8
size: many
J: TRBJ2-7
CDR3: ASGTPRGPVSYEQY

V: TRBV11-2
size: many
J: TRBJ1-5
CDR3: ASSLSQGSGQPQH

V: TRBV19
size: few
J: TRBJ2-1
CDR3: ASSERLGPYNEQF

V: TRBV6-4
size: -
J: TRBJ2-1
CDR3: ASSDSIRGRQF

V: TRBV7-9
size: many
J: TRBJ1-3
CDR3: ASSLEFGGADTIY

V: TRBV3-1
size: few
J: TRBJ1-1
CDR3: ASSHWDRMNTEAF

V: TRBV20-1
size: many
J: TRBJ2-1
CDR3: SATNPSASGRVYNEQF

V: TRBV12-3/TRBV12-4
size: many
J: TRBJ1-6
CDR3: ASSRGTGGKSPLH

V: TRBV5-1
size: -
J: TRBJ1-1
CDR3: ASSLAVVTEAF

V: TRBV7-2
size: many
J: TRBJ2-7
CDR3: ASSLSGPAGAYEQY

V: TRBV12-3/TRBV12-4
size: many
J: TRBJ2-1
CDR3: ASSFRTGGFNEQF

V: TRBV7-2
size: many
J: TRBJ1-5
CDR3: ASSSWGANNQPQH

V: TRBV10-3
size: few
J: TRBJ2-1
CDR3: AISRTVSYNEQF

V: TRBV14
size: few
J: TRBJ1-2
CDR3: ASSQEVRNYGYT

V: TRBV12-3/TRBV12-4
size: many
J: TRBJ2-1
CDR3: ASSPFHEQF

V: TRBV20-1
size: few
J: TRBJ1-6
CDR3: SVQGENSPLH

V: TRBV7-9
size: few
J: TRBJ1-2
CDR3: ASSYGQDGYT

V: TRBV18
size: few
J: TRBJ2-2
CDR3: ASSPFRVGTGELF

V: TRBV12-3/TRBV12-4
size: many
J: TRBJ2-7
CDR3: ASSVESGREQY

V: TRBV7-8
size: many
J: TRBJ1-1
CDR3: ASSFSRGMGTEAF

V: TRBV20-1
size: -
J: TRBJ2-1
CDR3: SAIRDRSLNEQF

V: TRBV19
size: -
J: TRBJ1-6
CDR3: AGGRDRGSNSPHH

V: TRBV14
size: many
J: TRBJ1-4
CDR3: ASSQGTLIEEKLF

V: TRBV7-9
size: many
J: TRBJ1-2
CDR3: ASSFLDDRAGT